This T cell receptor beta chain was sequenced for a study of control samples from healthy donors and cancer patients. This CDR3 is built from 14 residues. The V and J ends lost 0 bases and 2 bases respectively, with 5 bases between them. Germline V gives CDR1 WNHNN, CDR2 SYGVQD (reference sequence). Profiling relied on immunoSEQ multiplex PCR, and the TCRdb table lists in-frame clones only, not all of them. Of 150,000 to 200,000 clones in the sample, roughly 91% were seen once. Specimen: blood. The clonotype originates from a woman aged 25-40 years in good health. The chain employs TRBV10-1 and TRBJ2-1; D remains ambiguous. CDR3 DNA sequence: TGCGCCAGCAGTGAGTCATGGGCCTACAATGAGCAGTTCTTC. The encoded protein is CASSESWAYNEQFF.